The 27 T cell receptor beta chains listed next were all sequenced from one sample in a study of T cells in Graves' hyperthyroidism and ophthalmopathy. Amplification of TCR beta CDR3 regions used RNA as the template. HTBI primers were the set used in a first-round RT-PCR of the TCR CDR3. TCRdb reprocessed the multiplex PCR reads via MiXCR and lists one record per CDR3 protein. This table holds about 570,000 distinct CDR3 sequences, 46% found once. The sequenced material came from peripheral blood or thyroid tissue (not recorded which). The receptors were sampled from an adult woman with Graves' disease, either hyperthyroidism or ophthalmopathy (not recorded which).

The chain employs TRBV5-1 and TRBJ2-7, with a possible D match to TRBD1 (5 bases). V was pared by 0 bases and J by 0 bases, with 10 bases between. The germline CDR1 and CDR2 sequences are SGHRS and YFSETQ. This CDR3 region has 15 residues. The CDR3 here is CASSLEDMISYEQYF. CDR3 sequence (DNA): TGCGCCAGCAGCTTGGAGGACATGATCTCCTACGAGCAGTACTTC. Full variable domain (remainder filled in from reference TRBV5-1 and TRBJ2-7): KAGVTQTPRYLIKTRGQQVTLSCSPISGHRSVSWYQQTPGQGLQFLFEYFSETQRNKGNFPGRFSGRQFSNSRSEMNVSTLELGDSALYLCASSLEDMISYEQYFGPGTRLTVT.

This clonotype appeared many times. The CDR3 DNA follows: TGTGCCAGCCGAGGGGGCAATCAGCCCCAGCATTTT. Translated: CASRGGNQPQHF. The chain carries TRBV28 and TRBJ1-5; possible D gene TRBD1, 5 bases. This CDR3 is built from 12 residues. Trimming took off 8 bases at V and 2 bases at J, with 7 bases between the two ends. In germline, CDR1 is MDHEN, CDR2 SYDVKM.

In its sample, this clonotype was seen many times. The rearrangement uses TRBV29-1 and TRBJ2-7; D is perhaps TRBD1 or TRBD2 (6 bases each). V was clipped by 6 bases and J by 5 bases, with 14 bases between them. The CDR3 is 12 residues long. Germline V lookup: CDR1 SQVTM, CDR2 ANQGSEA. The CDR3 region has the DNA TGCAGCGTAAAGGGGGGACTGAACGAGCAGTACTTC. Encoded protein: CSVKGGLNEQYF.

This clonotype was counted once. V usage is TRBV19 and J usage is TRBJ1-5; D unclear. This CDR3 has 15 amino acids. The germline V gene encodes CDR1 LNHDA and CDR2 SQIVND (reference sequence). V was shortened by 7 bases and J by 0 bases, with 13 bases between the two germline ends. In DNA, the CDR3 is TGTGCCAGTACGAGCCAGCTTAATAGCAATCAGCCCCAGCATTTT. Translated: CASTSQLNSNQPQHF. The variable domain in full, with the rest retrieved from reference TRBV19 and TRBJ1-5, is DGGITQSPKYLFRKEGQNVTLSCEQNLNHDAMYWYRQDPGQGLRLIYYSQIVNDFQKGDIAEGYSVSREKKESFPLTVTSAQKNPTAFYLCASTSQLNSNQPQHFGDGTRLSIL.

This clonotype has ten or more counts. The chain has TRBV20-1 and TRBJ2-5; 7 bases line up with TRBD1. The germline gives CDR1 DFQATT, CDR2 SNEGSKA (reference sequence). The CDR3 spans 14 residues. Losses at the gene ends were 0 bases for V and 4 bases for J; bases not matched to a gene: 5. The CDR3: CSARDMAGGETQYF. The CDR3 DNA reads TGCAGTGCTAGAGATATGGCAGGGGGAGAGACCCAGTACTTC.

This clonotype was detected many times. This chain uses TRBV4-1 with TRBJ2-5, with 8 bases aligning to TRBD2. The CDR3 has 16 residues. Looked up from germline, CDR1 is MGHRA and CDR2 is YSYEKL. The V gene end was trimmed by 1 base and the J gene end by 4 bases; junction bases not matched to a gene: 8. CDR3 sequence (DNA): TGCGCCAGCAGCCAAGGCCCGCGCCGGGGGGGAGAGACCCAGTACTTC. Protein product: CASSQGPRRGGETQYF.

This clonotype showed up just a few times. The CDR3 DNA follows: TGTGCCACCAGCAGAGATTCCGCGACAGTATACAATGAGCAGTTCTTC. Translated: CATSRDSATVYNEQFF. The rearrangement uses TRBV15 and TRBJ2-1; weak D call: TRBD1 (5 bases). The ends were cut back, 0 bases at V and 4 bases at J, with 13 bases in the middle. The CDR3 is 16 amino acids. From germline, CDR1 is LNHNV and CDR2 YYDKDF (reference sequence). Full variable domain (missing parts from reference TRBV15 and TRBJ2-1): DAMVIQNPRYQVTQFGKPVTLSCSQTLNHNVMYWYQQKSSQAPKLLFHYYDKDFNNEADTPDNFQSRRPNTSFCFLDIRSPGLGDTAMYLCATSRDSATVYNEQFFGPGTRLTVL.

The CDR3 DNA is TGCGCCAGCAGTGAAGGGACAGGGTGGGATTACGAGCAGTACTTC. As protein: CASSEGTGWDYEQYF. The rearrangement joins TRBV10-2 to TRBJ2-7, with TRBD1 matching 9 bases. Trimming took 3 bases from V and 4 from J; bases not matched to a gene: 7. CDR3 size: 15 residues. Per germline, CDR1 WSHSY and CDR2 SAAADI.

The V gene is TRBV7-2, the J gene TRBJ2-6, with 8 bases matching TRBD2. Germline-derived CDR1 and CDR2 are SGHTA and FQGNSA. The J segment lost 2 bases and the V segment lost 1 base, leaving 4 bases of the junction unmatched. This CDR3 has 17 residues. CDR3 sequence reads: CASSLEAGAPGANVLTF. The CDR3 DNA reads as TGTGCCAGCAGCTTAGAAGCGGGAGCCCCTGGGGCCAACGTCCTGACTTTC.

There are many counts of this clonotype. This sequence joins TRBV15 and TRBJ1-1; D not certain. Looked up from germline, CDR1 is LNHNV and CDR2 is YYDKDF (reference sequence). The CDR3 runs to 14 residues. V lost 4 bases, J lost 1 base, and 10 bases lay in between. CDR3 DNA: TGTGCCACCAGCAATATTCCCGGGAACACTGAAGCTTTCTTT. This translates into CATSNIPGNTEAFF.

This clonotype was counted ten times or more. J is TRBJ1-2 and V is TRBV7-9, with D perhaps TRBD1 (5 bases). Trimming left V 5 bases short and J 3 bases short, with 22 bases between. The length of the CDR3 is 17 residues. Germline V CDR1 and CDR2: SEHNR, FQNEAQ (reference sequence). CDR3 loop: CASSQLAGQGLYYGYTF. In DNA form, the CDR3 reads TGTGCCAGCAGCCAACTCGCGGGGCAGGGTTTGTACTATGGCTACACCTTC.

The rearrangement uses TRBV28 and TRBJ2-7, with TRBD2 matching 11 bases. CDR3 length equals 14 residues. CDR1 MDHEN and CDR2 SYDVKM come from the germline V gene. Trimming cost V 10 bases and J 1 base; bases outside gene matches: 6. CDR3 amino acids: CAISGLAESYEQYF. The CDR3 region has the DNA TGTGCCATCTCGGGACTAGCGGAGTCCTACGAGCAGTACTTC.

This clonotype showed up many times. The V gene is TRBV7-2, the J gene TRBJ1-1; D unclear. CDR1 and CDR2 from the germline V gene are SGHTA and FQGNSA. Trimming took 3 bases from V and 5 from J, leaving 7 bases between them. CDR3 length: 12 residues. CDR3 in amino acids: CASSFGVTEAFF. Here the CDR3 DNA reads TGTGCCAGCAGCTTTGGGGTGACTGAAGCTTTCTTT.

In regard to this clonotype: The conserved phenylalanine or tryptophan normally closing the CDR3 is absent here, so this likely arose from a read error. The chain is built from TRBV19 and TRBJ2-6; possible D gene TRBD1, 6 bases. The germline V and J ends were trimmed by 5 bases and 4 bases, with 9 bases remaining between them. The germline CDR1 and CDR2 sequences are LNHDA and SQIVND (reference sequence). The CDR3 length is 14 residues. As DNA, the CDR3 is TGTGCCAGTAGTTTAGGGGGAGGGGCCAACGTCCTGACTCCA. It yields the protein CASSLGGGANVLTP.

In this sample, this clonotype turned up many times. The CDR3, as DNA: TGTGCCAGCAGCTTAGATGGGACACTTAATGAAAAACTGTTTTTT. It yields the protein CASSLDGTLNEKLFF. The chain carries TRBV11-2 and TRBJ1-4; the D gene is possibly TRBD1 (6 bases). V was trimmed by 0 bases and J by 4 bases, leaving 9 bases between them. The CDR3 contains 15 residues. Germline V gives CDR1 SGHAT, CDR2 FQNNGV.

This clonotype came up a few times. The chain joins TRBV3-1 to TRBJ2-2; a weak D match, TRBD2 (5 bases). Trimming stripped 1 base from V and 5 bases from J, with 8 bases between. The CDR3 is 14 residues long. Germline CDR1 reads LGHDT; CDR2 reads YNNKEL (reference sequence). Written as DNA, the CDR3 is TGTGCCAGCAGCCAAGTTGGAGGAACCGGGGAGCTGTTTTTT. Its protein product is CASSQVGGTGELFF.

The rearrangement joins TRBV25-1 to TRBJ1-1, with 8 bases that match TRBD1. With V trimmed by 8 bases and J by 5 bases, 7 bases remained unmatched. From germline, CDR1 is MGHDK and CDR2 SYGVNS. The CDR3 has 13 amino acids. The CDR3 region is CASARGQETEAFF. CDR3 DNA sequence: TGTGCCAGCGCCAGGGGGCAAGAAACTGAAGCTTTCTTT.

This clonotype showed up just once. Germline and junction disagree at one end, which may indicate a read error. The chain joins TRBV13 to TRBJ2-7; D is possibly TRBD1 (5 bases). This CDR3 spans 14 amino acids. CDR1 and CDR2 (germline): PRHDT, FYEKMQ (reference sequence). The CDR3 loop is CDSSGQGASYEQYF. The CDR3 DNA reads as TGTGACAGCAGTGGACAAGGGGCCTCCTACGAGCAGTACTTC.

This rearrangement joins TRBV7-2 to TRBJ2-2; D possibly corresponds to TRBD2 (6 bases). The CDR3 covers 15 residues. V was trimmed by 4 bases and J by 1 base, leaving 10 bases between them. The germline gives CDR1 SGHTA, CDR2 FQGNSA. CDR3 amino acids: CASSSREENTGELFF. The CDR3 DNA reads as TGTGCCAGCAGCTCCAGGGAGGAGAACACCGGGGAGCTGTTTTTT.

This clonotype was seen repeatedly, ten times or more. At one boundary the junction diverges from the germline segment, which might be a read error. V usage is TRBV20-1 and J usage is TRBJ1-1; D unclear. The CDR3 contains 14 residues. Germline V gene data show CDR1 as DFQATT and CDR2 as SNEGSKA (reference sequence). The CDR3 protein is CSTRDPNGGTEAFF. The CDR3 nucleotides read TGCAGTACTAGAGATCCGAACGGCGGGACTGAAGCTTTCTTT.

The J gene is TRBJ2-3, the V gene TRBV7-3; D is tentatively TRBD1 or TRBD2 (5 bases each). V lost 5 bases, J lost 2 bases, and 14 bases lay in between. Germline values: CDR1 SGHTA, CDR2 FQGTGA. This CDR3 region has 15 residues. Written as DNA, the CDR3 is TGTGCCAGCAGCCCCACCGGGGCTTCCACAGATACGCAGTATTTT. Its protein is CASSPTGASTDTQYF.

This clonotype was seen ten or more times. The chain combines TRBV9 with TRBJ2-5; TRBD2 agrees at 14 bases. The V gene end was trimmed by 4 bases and the J gene end by 4 bases; junction bases not matched to a gene: 6. The germline CDR1 and CDR2 sequences are SGDLS and YYNGEE. The CDR3 sequence is 16 residues long. In DNA form, the CDR3 reads TGTGCCAGCAGCCGGTACGGACTAGCGGGAGGAGAGACCCAGTACTTC. Its translation: CASSRYGLAGGETQYF. The variable domain in full, with the rest retrieved from reference TRBV9 and TRBJ2-5, is DSGVTQTPKHLITATGQRVTLRCSPRSGDLSVYWYQQSLDQGLQFLIQYYNGEERAKGNILERFSAQQFPDLHSELNLSSLELGDSALYFCASSRYGLAGGETQYFGPGTRLLVL.

This clonotype was counted between two and nine times. The chain has TRBV19 and TRBJ1-2; 9 positions match TRBD1. The V and J ends lost 6 bases and 6 bases, in that order; junction bases with no gene match: 11. This CDR3 is 15 amino acids long. Germline V lookup: CDR1 LNHDA, CDR2 SQIVND (reference sequence). The CDR3 region is CASSKDWDRADGYTF. DNA of the CDR3: TGTGCCAGTAGCAAAGATTGGGACAGGGCCGATGGCTACACCTTC. The full variable domain, rest sourced from reference TRBV19 and TRBJ1-2, is DGGITQSPKYLFRKEGQNVTLSCEQNLNHDAMYWYRQDPGQGLRLIYYSQIVNDFQKGDIAEGYSVSREKKESFPLTVTSAQKNPTAFYLCASSKDWDRADGYTFGSGTRLTVV.

The chain joins TRBV4-3 to TRBJ2-7; tentative D call: TRBD2 (6 bases). Germline V gives CDR1 LGHNA, CDR2 YSLEER. The CDR3 sequence is 13 residues long. Trimming shortened V by 4 bases and J by 2 bases, and 9 bases separated the two germline ends. The CDR3 protein is CASSPQRAYEQYF. The CDR3 coding sequence is TGCGCCAGCAGCCCCCAGCGGGCCTACGAGCAGTACTTC.

This clonotype came up many times. The chain uses TRBV7-8 and TRBJ1-2; 10 bases fit TRBD1. The CDR3 covers 19 residues. The V and J ends lost 5 bases and 3 bases, in that order; junction bases with no gene match: 18. Per the germline V gene, CDR1 is SGHVS and CDR2 is FQNEAQ. Here the CDR3 reads CASSPKWEFRDRGDYGYTF. CDR3 DNA: TGTGCCAGCAGCCCCAAGTGGGAGTTCCGGGACAGGGGAGACTATGGCTACACCTTC.

This clonotype showed up many times. A read error may account for a junction end that differs from germline. The chain recombines TRBV7-7 with TRBJ1-5; D unclear. CDR1 is SSHAT, CDR2 FNYEAQ, per germline (reference sequence). The CDR3 has 13 residues. Here the CDR3 DNA reads TGTGCTAGCAGCTTGAACGTCAATCAGCCCCAGCATTTT. Protein: CASSLNVNQPQHF.

This clonotype was counted a single time. Compared with germline, one end of the junction differs, possibly owing to a read error. This chain connects TRBV2 to TRBJ2-7; 8 bases line up with TRBD2. CDR1 SNHLY and CDR2 FYNNEI come from the germline V gene. This CDR3 region has 14 residues. The CDR3 protein is CASSFSGSRYGQYF. The CDR3, as DNA: TGTGCCAGCAGTTTCAGCGGGAGCCGCTACGGGCAGTACTTC.